This TCR beta chain appears in the sequencing data of a study of blood T cell repertoires in COVID-19. Study at large: T cells, B-cell-depleted T cells, or PBMCs supplied cDNA or gDNA.

The germline gives CDR1 MNHNS, CDR2 SASEGT. The CDR3 sequence is 16 residues long. The ends lost 0 bases at V and 6 bases at J; junction bases unmatched: 2. The age range of participants was about 18 to 100 years, with residence in approximately 25 US areas. Participant-reported clinical history was the basis for cohort assignment. This clone was observed a few times. The authors' processing: Nucleated cell counts were estimated from reference gene primer amplification. The table came from immunoSEQ multiplex PCR; TCRdb's copy has only in-frame clones and leaves some out. V and J calls and clone size are copied from that table; D and trimming were computed from the DNA. The sample contains approximately 390,000 clones, 88% of which appear only once.

The source is a woman in her 40s with acute COVID-19. The sample consisted of PBMCs or T cells enriched from blood (not recorded which). J is TRBJ2-2 and V is TRBV6-1, with TRBD1 matching over 12 bases. Here the CDR3 reads CASSEAGQGASGELFF. CDR3 coding DNA: TGTGCCAGCAGTGAAGCGGGACAGGGGGCTTCCGGGGAGCTGTTTTTT.